This entry features one T cell receptor beta chain sequence. Its antigen is not identified. This specimen belongs to a study of T-cell memory formation after mild COVID-19. Across the whole study: Clusters were largely donor specific. Study conclusions and caveats: Clones that contracted from day 15 to 85 had balanced CD4/CD8; later expanders were CD4+ biased.

CDR1 is MNHEY and CDR2 is SMNVEV in the germline V gene (reference sequence). Trimming left V 3 bases short and J 8 bases short, with 11 bases between. The CDR3 totals 14 residues. Sample barcodes and UMIs were carried by the TCR alpha and TCR beta cDNA libraries that 5'RACE generated with constant-segment primers. TCRdb recomputed calls from the 5' RACE reads with MiXCR, one row per CDR3 protein. Seen here are some 280,000 distinct CDR3 sequences, around 15% observed once, and the top ten hold roughly 24%. The sample taken for sequencing was PBMCs or a T cell subset sorted from them (not recorded which). The gene calls are TRBV27 and TRBJ1-6; no definite D call. The clonotype was recovered from a man younger than 35 who had mild COVID-19 (a few samples of this study predate the infection). Cell type and time point are not known. The CDR3 here is CASSFGVGYSPLHF. For the CDR3, the DNA is TGTGCCAGCAGTTTTGGGGTCGGGTATTCACCCCTCCACTTT.